The clone carrying this T cell receptor beta chain has ten or more counts. The sample contains more than one DNA sequence encoding this CDR3. This sample is part of a study of shared clonotypes between healthy human individuals. Data came from immunoSEQ multiplex PCR; TCRdb stores just in-frame clones and leaves some out. The sample holds some 1.1 million clones, 70% to 85% seen once. Trimming cost V 1 base and J 3 bases, with 5 bases left between them. Germline V gene sequence: CDR1 SGHDT, CDR2 YYEEEE. The CDR3 runs 12 residues. This clonotype was sampled from a young man in good health. Some clones in this sample may be carry-over from other donors' samples. The sequenced material came from memory CD4+ T cells from PBMCs. Regarding subset: CD45RA-negative fraction. This chain connects TRBV5-6 to TRBJ2-7; D is undetermined. Here the CDR3 DNA reads TGTGCCAGCAGCTTGAGGAGCTACGAGCAGTACTTC. Protein sequence: CASSLRSYEQYF. The full variable domain, its missing parts supplied by reference TRBV5-6 and TRBJ2-7, is DAGVTQSPTHLIKTRGQQVTLRCSPKSGHDTVSWYQQALGQGPQFIFQYYEEEERQRGNFPDRFSGHQFPNYSSELNVNALLLGDSALYLCASSLRSYEQYFGPGTRLTVT.